This TCR beta chain comes out of a study of beta chain features in type 1 diabetes. About this clone itself: Its cognate antigen is unknown.

General study findings and limits: When Type 1 diabetes patients were examined, their TCRB CDR3s proved moderately but significantly shorter in all four CD4+ subsets.

Expressed TCRB transcripts were sequenced because the entire RNA isolate underwent reverse transcription. Measured with immunoSEQ multiplex PCR; TCRdb has only the in-frame clones, and not every one. The sample records about 30,000 clones, roughly three fifths being singletons. Germline CDR1 reads SGHTA; CDR2 reads FQGNSA. V was shortened by 4 bases and J by 5 bases, with 12 bases between the two germline ends. This CDR3 region has 14 residues. Sample: Tregs from blood. The receptor was derived from a woman aged 18 to 35 with type 1 diabetes. This chain joins TRBV7-2 and TRBJ1-5, with TRBD1 as a possible D gene (5 bases). Written as DNA, the CDR3 is TGTGCCAGCAGCTACCTACAGGCCCATCAGCCCCAGCATTTT. Protein product: CASSYLQAHQPQHF.